These 12 T cell receptor beta chains were all obtained from the same sample, sequenced in a study of blood T cell repertoires in COVID-19. Data came from immunoSEQ multiplex PCR; TCRdb stores just in-frame clones and leaves some out. Of about 92,000 clones listed, around 85% are singletons. Specimen: peripheral blood. These receptors were taken from a human donor in a cohort sampled during active COVID-19.

The chain links TRBV28 to TRBJ2-2; 11 bases match TRBD2. Trimming cost V 6 bases and J 3 bases; bases outside gene matches: 12. There are 18 residues in the CDR3. Germline V gene data show CDR1 as MDHEN and CDR2 as SYDVKM. The CDR3 region is CASSQRPGLAVYTGELFF. The CDR3, as DNA: TGTGCCAGCAGCCAGAGACCGGGACTAGCGGTGTACACCGGGGAGCTGTTTTTT.

The genes are TRBV5-4 and TRBJ2-1; TRBD2 might be the D (6 bases). CDR1 is SGHNT and CDR2 is YYREEE in the germline V gene (reference sequence). V lost 7 bases to trimming and J lost 3 bases, with 20 bases between them. The length of the CDR3 is 16 residues. The CDR3 loop reads CASRSFQVGLYNEQFF. As DNA, the CDR3 is TGTGCCAGCCGGTCCTTTCAGGTGGGACTCTACAATGAGCAGTTCTTC.

This chain uses TRBV7-7 with TRBJ2-1, with 12 bases matching TRBD2. V lost 3 bases and J lost 8; bases outside the gene matches: 5. The CDR3 totals 15 residues. CDR1 is SSHAT and CDR2 is FNYEAQ in the germline V gene (reference sequence). Here the CDR3 reads CASSFRLAGGYEQFF. The CDR3 DNA sequence: TGTGCCAGCAGCTTCAGGCTAGCGGGGGGGTATGAGCAGTTCTTC.

This clone has more than one count but fewer than ten. This chain links TRBV18 with TRBJ1-3; D gene ambiguous. The germline CDR1 and CDR2 sequences are KGHSH and LQKENI. The CDR3 loop spans 15 amino acids. Between the trimmed V and J ends, which lost 5 bases and 5 bases, there was a span of 16 bases. The CDR3 DNA sequence: TGTGCCAGCTCATCGACTGCCGGGGTGAGAAACACCATATATTTT. Translated: CASSSTAGVRNTIYF. Full variable domain (outside the CDR3, taken from reference TRBV18 and TRBJ1-3): NAGVMQNPRHLVRRRGQEARLRCSPMKGHSHVYWYRQLPEEGLKFMVYLQKENIIDESGMPKERFSAEFPKEGPSILRIQQVVRGDSAAYFCASSSTAGVRNTIYFGEGSWLTVV.

V and J are TRBV19 and TRBJ1-2, with unresolved D. Germline V CDR1 and CDR2: LNHDA, SQIVND (reference sequence). The CDR3 consists of 14 residues. V was cut by 3 bases and J by 4 bases, with 12 bases left in between. The CDR3 DNA reads as TGTGCCAGTAGTATCGAGGGTCTGTCCTATGGCTACACCTTC. Translated: CASSIEGLSYGYTF.

This chain links TRBV5-1 with TRBJ2-7, with TRBD1 identical over 8 bases. The ends lost 2 bases at V and 0 bases at J; junction bases unmatched: 4. Germline CDR1 is SGHRS and CDR2 is YFSETQ. The CDR3 is 15 amino acids. The CDR3 sequence: CASSFTQGASYEQYF. DNA for the CDR3: TGCGCCAGCAGCTTCACCCAGGGGGCCTCCTACGAGCAGTACTTC.

This clone appeared a single time. CDR3: CASSVGPAGGLGTQYF. As DNA, the CDR3 is TGTGCCAGCAGCGTAGGCCCAGCGGGGGGGCTGGGGACCCAGTACTTC. The chain links TRBV9 to TRBJ2-5, with 10 positions matching TRBD2. Germline CDR1 reads SGDLS; CDR2 reads YYNGEE. This CDR3 has 16 residues. The V segment lost 0 bases and the J segment 7 bases; nucleotides outside the gene matches: 9.

The count of this clone is one. This chain connects TRBV27 to TRBJ1-2; TRBD1 might be the D (6 bases). Germline V gives CDR1 MNHEY, CDR2 SMNVEV (reference sequence). V lost 5 bases to trimming and J lost 3 bases, with 13 bases between them. The CDR3 sequence is 14 residues long. CDR3 DNA sequence: TGTGCCAGCAGTACGGGGGGGGGCTACTATGGCTACACCTTC. It yields the protein CASSTGGGYYGYTF.

The genes are TRBV6-4 and TRBJ1-2; 12 bases are shared with TRBD1. V shed 6 bases and J 5 bases; nucleotides not matched to a gene: 13. The CDR3 covers 17 residues. Germline-derived CDR1 and CDR2 are MRHNA and SNTAGT. The CDR3 region is CASSQTGTGGNVYGYTF. CDR3 sequence (DNA): TGTGCCAGCAGCCAAACCGGGACAGGGGGCAACGTATATGGCTACACCTTC.

The chain has TRBV20-1 and TRBJ1-1; a weak D match, TRBD1 (5 bases). CDR3 size: 11 residues. Trimming shortened V by 5 bases and J by 5 bases, and 9 bases separated the two germline ends. Germline V CDR1 and CDR2: DFQATT, SNEGSKA (reference sequence). DNA for the CDR3: TGCAGTGCTCCAGGGTGGACTGAAGCTTTCTTT. Protein: CSAPGWTEAFF.

The chain couples TRBV24-1 to TRBJ2-2, with 9 bases aligning to TRBD1. From germline, CDR1 is KGHDR and CDR2 SFDVKD. V was pared by 1 base and J by 4 bases, with 9 bases of the junction left unmatched. This CDR3 has 18 amino acids. The CDR3 sequence: CATSDFSRTGAGTGELFF. CDR3 in DNA: TGTGCCACCAGTGATTTTTCCAGGACAGGGGCGGGCACCGGGGAGCTGTTTTTT.

In this sample, this clone turned up many times. The gene calls are TRBV2 and TRBJ2-7, with 9 bases fitting TRBD2. The CDR3 extends over 16 amino acids. With 5 bases clipped from V and 2 bases from J, the junction kept 10 bases outside the gene matches. Germline lookup yields CDR1 SNHLY and CDR2 FYNNEI. Here the CDR3 reads CASSTPVAGAAYEQYF. DNA of the CDR3: TGTGCCAGCAGTACTCCCGTAGCGGGAGCCGCCTACGAGCAGTACTTC.